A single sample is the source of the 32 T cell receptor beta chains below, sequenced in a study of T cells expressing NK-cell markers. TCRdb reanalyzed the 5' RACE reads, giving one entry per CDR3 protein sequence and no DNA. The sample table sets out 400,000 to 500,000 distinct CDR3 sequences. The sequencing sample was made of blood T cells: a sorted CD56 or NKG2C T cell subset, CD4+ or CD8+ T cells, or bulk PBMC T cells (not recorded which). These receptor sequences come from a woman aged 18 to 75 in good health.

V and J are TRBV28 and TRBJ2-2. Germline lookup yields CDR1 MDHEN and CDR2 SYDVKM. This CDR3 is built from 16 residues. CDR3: CASSLSNSKNTGELFF.

The CDR3: CASSFHQDNYGYTF. V usage is TRBV12-3 or TRBV12-4 and J usage is TRBJ1-2. The CDR3 length is 14 residues.

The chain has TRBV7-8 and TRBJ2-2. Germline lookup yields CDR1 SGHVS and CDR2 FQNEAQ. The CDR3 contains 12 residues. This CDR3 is CASSLDSGKLFF.

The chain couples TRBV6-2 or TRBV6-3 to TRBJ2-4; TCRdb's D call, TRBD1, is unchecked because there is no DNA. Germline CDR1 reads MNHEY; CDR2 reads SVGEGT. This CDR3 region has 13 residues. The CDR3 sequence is CASSRGPKNIQYF.

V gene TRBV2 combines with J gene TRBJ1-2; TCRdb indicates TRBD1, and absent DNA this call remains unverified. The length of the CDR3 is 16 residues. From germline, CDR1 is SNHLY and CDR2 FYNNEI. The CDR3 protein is CASSGQGIIDVDGYTF.

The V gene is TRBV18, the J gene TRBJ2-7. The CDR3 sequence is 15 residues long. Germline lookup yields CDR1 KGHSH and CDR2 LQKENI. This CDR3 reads CASSPRKINNYEQYF.

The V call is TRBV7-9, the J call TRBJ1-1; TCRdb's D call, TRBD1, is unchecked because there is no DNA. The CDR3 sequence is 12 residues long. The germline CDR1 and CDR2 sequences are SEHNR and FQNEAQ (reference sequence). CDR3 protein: CASSLGAGEAFF.

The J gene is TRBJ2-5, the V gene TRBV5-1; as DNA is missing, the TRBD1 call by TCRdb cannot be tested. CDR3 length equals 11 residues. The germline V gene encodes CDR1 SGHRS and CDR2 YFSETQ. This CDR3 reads CASSLMGAQYF.

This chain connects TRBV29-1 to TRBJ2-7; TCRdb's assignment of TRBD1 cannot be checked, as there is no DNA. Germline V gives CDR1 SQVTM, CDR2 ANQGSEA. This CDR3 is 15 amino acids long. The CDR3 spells CSVEAGQGKAYEQYF.

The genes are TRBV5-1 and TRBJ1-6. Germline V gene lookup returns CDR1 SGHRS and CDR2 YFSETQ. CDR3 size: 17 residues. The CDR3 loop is CASSLGQPSSYNSPLHF. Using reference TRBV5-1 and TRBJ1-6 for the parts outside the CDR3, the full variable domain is KAGVTQTPRYLIKTRGQQVTLSCSPISGHRSVSWYQQTPGQGLQFLFEYFSETQRNKGNFPGRFSGRQFSNSRSEMNVSTLELGDSALYLCASSLGQPSSYNSPLHFGNGTRLTVT.

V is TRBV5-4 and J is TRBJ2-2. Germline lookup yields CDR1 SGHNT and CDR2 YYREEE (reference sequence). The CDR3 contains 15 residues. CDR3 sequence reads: CASSRNVAGTGELFF.

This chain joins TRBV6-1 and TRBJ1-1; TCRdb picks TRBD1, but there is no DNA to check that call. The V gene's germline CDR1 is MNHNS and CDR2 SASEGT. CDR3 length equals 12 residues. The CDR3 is CASGGIWPEAFF.

The CDR3 loop reads CASRGTGRETQYF. The V and J genes are TRBV12-3 or TRBV12-4 and TRBJ2-5; TCRdb's D gene call, TRBD1, goes unchecked for lack of DNA. The CDR3 runs to 13 residues.

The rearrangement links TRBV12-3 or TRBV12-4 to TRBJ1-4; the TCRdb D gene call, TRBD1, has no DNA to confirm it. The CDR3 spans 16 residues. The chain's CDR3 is CASSLGGKQANEKLFF.

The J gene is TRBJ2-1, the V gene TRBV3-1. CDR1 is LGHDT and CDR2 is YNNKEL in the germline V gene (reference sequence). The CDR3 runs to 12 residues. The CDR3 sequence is CASSQDFHEQFF.

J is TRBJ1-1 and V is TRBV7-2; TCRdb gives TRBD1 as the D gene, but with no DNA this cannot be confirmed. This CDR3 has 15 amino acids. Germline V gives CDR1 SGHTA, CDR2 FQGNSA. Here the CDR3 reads CASSLGGTGGTEAFF.

This CDR3 reads CASEVRGSSTDTQYF. The chain has TRBV12-3 or TRBV12-4 and TRBJ2-3; TCRdb designates TRBD1, a call that cannot be tested without DNA. The CDR3 spans 15 residues.

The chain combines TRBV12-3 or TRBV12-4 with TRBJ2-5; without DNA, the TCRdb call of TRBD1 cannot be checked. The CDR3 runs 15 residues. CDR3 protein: CASSLGQGVGETQYF.

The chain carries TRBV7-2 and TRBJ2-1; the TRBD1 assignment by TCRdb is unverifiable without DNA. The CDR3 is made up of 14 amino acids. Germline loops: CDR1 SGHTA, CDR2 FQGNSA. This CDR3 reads CASSLVLTGNEQFF.

This chain's CDR3 is CASRTGGTTEAFF. The chain is built from TRBV12-3 or TRBV12-4 and TRBJ1-1; with no DNA, the TCRdb D assignment of TRBD1 cannot be verified. The CDR3 has 13 residues.

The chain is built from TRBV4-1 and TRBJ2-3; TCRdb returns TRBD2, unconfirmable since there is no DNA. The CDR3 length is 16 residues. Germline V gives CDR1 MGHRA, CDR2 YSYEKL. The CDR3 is CASSYGLAGGEDTQYF.

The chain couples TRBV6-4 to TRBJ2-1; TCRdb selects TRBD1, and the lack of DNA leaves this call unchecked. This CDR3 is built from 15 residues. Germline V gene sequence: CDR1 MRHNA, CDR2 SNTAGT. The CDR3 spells CASSDSVRDTNEQFF.

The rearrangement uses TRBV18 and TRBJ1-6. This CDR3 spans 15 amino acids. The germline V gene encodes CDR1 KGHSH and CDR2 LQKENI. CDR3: CASSPLGHNNSPLHF.

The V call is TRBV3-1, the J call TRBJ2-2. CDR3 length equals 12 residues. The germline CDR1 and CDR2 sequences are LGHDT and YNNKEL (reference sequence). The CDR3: CASSQNSGELFF.

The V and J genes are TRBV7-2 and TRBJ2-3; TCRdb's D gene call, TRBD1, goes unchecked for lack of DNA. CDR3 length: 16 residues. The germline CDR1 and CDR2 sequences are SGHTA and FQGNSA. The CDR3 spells CASSVQSGDGTDTQYF.

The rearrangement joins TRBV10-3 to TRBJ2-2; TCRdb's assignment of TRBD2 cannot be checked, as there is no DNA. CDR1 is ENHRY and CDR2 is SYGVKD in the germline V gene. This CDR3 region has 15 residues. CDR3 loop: CAISDSGEHLGELFF.

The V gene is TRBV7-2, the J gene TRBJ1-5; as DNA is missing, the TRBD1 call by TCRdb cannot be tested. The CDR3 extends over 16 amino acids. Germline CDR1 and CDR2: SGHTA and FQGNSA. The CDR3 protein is CASSLSGTNSNQPQHF.

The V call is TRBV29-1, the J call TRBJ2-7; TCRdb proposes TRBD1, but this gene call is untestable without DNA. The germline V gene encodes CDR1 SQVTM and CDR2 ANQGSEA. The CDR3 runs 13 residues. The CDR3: CSVPDPPSLEQYF.

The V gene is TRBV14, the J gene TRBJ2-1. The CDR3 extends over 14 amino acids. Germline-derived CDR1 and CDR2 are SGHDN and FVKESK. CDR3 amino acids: CASSQELPHNEQFF.

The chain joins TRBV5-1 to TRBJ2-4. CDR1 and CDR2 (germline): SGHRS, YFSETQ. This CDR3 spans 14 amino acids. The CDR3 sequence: CASSRSLSQNIQYF.

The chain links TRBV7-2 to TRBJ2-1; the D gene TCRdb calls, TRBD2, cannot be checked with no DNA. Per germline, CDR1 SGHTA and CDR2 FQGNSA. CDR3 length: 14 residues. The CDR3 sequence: CAHSGTSGYNEQFF.

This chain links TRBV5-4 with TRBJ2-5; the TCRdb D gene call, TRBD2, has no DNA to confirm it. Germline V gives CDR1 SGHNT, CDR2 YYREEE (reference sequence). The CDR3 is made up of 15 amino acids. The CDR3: CASSLTIGGGETQYF.